These 9 T cell receptor beta chains originate from one sample sequenced in a study of T cell responses to AZD1222 COVID-19 vaccine. Clones were read by immunoSEQ multiplex PCR, and TCRdb kept only the in-frame ones, dropping some. The profile shows about 270,000 clones, around 93% of them singletons. The specimen comprised peripheral blood, sampled 28 days after the second AZD1222 dose. The receptors originated from an adult who received the AZD1222 COVID-19 vaccine.

The gene calls are TRBV5-4 and TRBJ1-5, with TRBD1 as a possible D gene (5 bases). Trimming pared 2 bases from V and 1 base from J, leaving 16 bases between. CDR1 is SGHNT, CDR2 YYREEE, per germline (reference sequence). The CDR3 has 17 amino acids. CDR3: CASSFIRDLTSNQPQHF. The CDR3 DNA reads TGTGCCAGCAGCTTTATCCGGGACCTTACCAGCAATCAGCCCCAGCATTTT.

In its sample, this clone was seen a few times. The CDR3 region is CASSPRANGYTF. The CDR3 DNA reads as TGTGCCAGCAGCCCTAGGGCAAATGGCTACACCTTC. The chain employs TRBV5-6 and TRBJ1-2; no definite D call. The CDR3 runs 12 residues. V was clipped by 4 bases and J by 6 bases, with 10 bases between them. The V gene's germline CDR1 is SGHDT and CDR2 YYEEEE.

This CDR3 reads CASSLLYFRTGETGELFF. The CDR3 DNA is TGTGCCAGCAGTTTACTTTACTTTAGGACAGGGGAGACCGGGGAGCTGTTTTTT. The chain has TRBV28 and TRBJ2-2, with 9 bases lining up with TRBD1. CDR1 is MDHEN, CDR2 SYDVKM, per germline. The J segment lost 5 bases and the V segment lost 2 bases, leaving 12 bases of the junction unmatched. This CDR3 has 18 residues.

The chain joins TRBV4-3 to TRBJ1-3, with 10 positions matching TRBD1. Germline loops: CDR1 LGHNA, CDR2 YSLEER. With 5 bases clipped from V and 4 bases from J, the junction kept 11 bases outside the gene matches. CDR3 size: 17 residues. Written as DNA, the CDR3 is TGCGCCAGCAGCTCCCGAGCCGGGACAGGGGCGGGAAACACCATATATTTT. It yields the protein CASSSRAGTGAGNTIYF.

The CDR3 here is CAISGTVNTEAFF. As DNA, the CDR3 is TGTGCCATCAGTGGGACAGTGAACACTGAAGCTTTCTTT. The chain joins TRBV10-3 to TRBJ1-1, with D perhaps matching TRBD1 (6 bases). The CDR3 length is 13 residues. From germline, CDR1 is ENHRY and CDR2 SYGVKD. Between the trimmed V and J ends, which lost 4 bases and 0 bases, there was a span of 6 bases.

The chain uses TRBV9 and TRBJ2-2, with 11 bases aligning to TRBD2. Germline V gene data show CDR1 as SGDLS and CDR2 as YYNGEE. Unmatched junction bases numbered 3, after V lost 3 bases and J lost 2 bases. The CDR3 has 16 residues. The CDR3 is CASSGGLAANTGELFF. The CDR3 DNA follows: TGTGCCAGCAGCGGGGGACTAGCGGCTAACACCGGGGAGCTGTTTTTT.

The CDR3 DNA reads TGCGCCAGCAGCTCGGGACTAGAGTCCTACAATGAGCAGTTCTTC. This sequence encodes CASSSGLESYNEQFF. The genes are TRBV5-1 and TRBJ2-1; 8 bases map to TRBD2. With 3 bases clipped from V and 1 base from J, the junction kept 3 bases outside the gene matches. The CDR3 length is 15 residues. CDR1 and CDR2 from the germline V gene are SGHRS and YFSETQ.

As for this clone: This sample includes further DNA sequences coding for the same CDR3. CDR3 bases: TGTGCCAGCAGCGTCGCGGGCAACACCATATATTTT. Protein product: CASSVAGNTIYF. The chain is built from TRBV9 and TRBJ1-3; D unresolved. Germline V lookup: CDR1 SGDLS, CDR2 YYNGEE. V lost 2 bases and J lost 7, with 7 bases in between. This CDR3 comprises 12 residues.

In the case of this clone: One junction end does not reproduce the germline sequence, and a read error may be involved. The rearrangement uses TRBV2 and TRBJ2-7; 10 nucleotides align to TRBD1. CDR1 and CDR2 (germline): SNHLY, FYNNEI. The CDR3 runs to 11 residues. The chain's CDR3 is CASSTTGGPNF. The DNA for the CDR3 is TGTGCCAGCAGTACGACAGGGGGCCCAAACTTC.